This T cell receptor (beta chain) came from a study of siplizumab effects on memory and regulatory T cells. Assays examined around 100,000 TCR templates per sample. Sequencing used immunoSEQ multiplex PCR; TCRdb keeps in-frame clones, though not all of them. The sample holds fewer than 120,000 clones; over 85% are singletons and the top ten take 1.3%. About this clone: No antigen is known for it.

Findings of the study overall: Naive T cells were seen as more diverse than memory cells and as major alloresponse contributors. Mappable alloreactive CD4+ clones averaged 68.8% Treg-derived with siplizumab versus around 25% in controls. Unstimulated subsets were the mapping target of only a minor fraction of alloreactive clones.

Germline CDR1 and CDR2: SGHVS and FQNEAQ. This CDR3 has 16 residues. Trimming shortened V by 5 bases and J by 2 bases, and 19 bases separated the two germline ends. The rearrangement joins TRBV7-8 to TRBJ2-7; D is possibly TRBD1 or TRBD2 (6 bases each). The receptor comes from a human donor in good health. The sequenced material came from CD4+ T cells sorted from blood. The CDR3 nucleotides read TGTGCCAGCAGCACTAGGGTTGGGGGCGGGACCTACGAGCAGTACTTC. Translated: CASSTRVGGGTYEQYF.